A single sample is the source of the 32 T cell receptor beta chains below, sequenced in a study of blood T cell repertoires in COVID-19. Sequencing used immunoSEQ multiplex PCR; TCRdb keeps in-frame clones, though not all of them. This repertoire shows 40,000 to 45,000 clones, roughly 90% found once; its top ten account for roughly 5.7%. Sequences were obtained from peripheral blood. The receptors shown here come from a human donor in a cohort sampled during active COVID-19.

The genes are TRBV27 and TRBJ2-7, with D possibly being TRBD1 (5 bases). V lost 0 bases and J lost 6, with 12 bases in between. The CDR3 covers 14 residues. The germline gives CDR1 MNHEY, CDR2 SMNVEV (reference sequence). In DNA form, the CDR3 reads TGTGCCAGCAGTTTATCTATTCAGGGCAGCGAGCAGTACTTC. Its protein product is CASSLSIQGSEQYF.

The gene calls are TRBV18 and TRBJ1-1; TRBD1 matches at 9 bases. With 3 bases clipped from V and 3 bases from J, the junction kept 8 bases outside the gene matches. Looked up from germline, CDR1 is KGHSH and CDR2 is LQKENI. The CDR3 spans 16 residues. Here the CDR3 DNA reads TGTGCCAGCTCACCGGGACAGGGTATTCCGGACACTGAAGCTTTCTTT. Translation: CASSPGQGIPDTEAFF.

This clone occurred a few times. The rearrangement joins TRBV5-4 to TRBJ2-7; D is perhaps TRBD2 (6 bases). Deletions cut 4 bases from V and 6 bases from J, with 17 bases between. Per germline, CDR1 SGHNT and CDR2 YYREEE (reference sequence). CDR3 length: 14 amino acids. In DNA, the CDR3 is TGTGCCAGCAGCCCCGGGGGAGCCGCCCTCGAGCAGTACTTC. Protein sequence: CASSPGGAALEQYF. Complete variable domain (other parts from reference TRBV5-4 and TRBJ2-7): ETGVTQSPTHLIKTRGQQVTLRCSSQSGHNTVSWYQQALGQGPQFIFQYYREEENGRGNFPPRFSGLQFPNYSSELNVNALELDDSALYLCASSPGGAALEQYFGPGTRLTVT.

The chain employs TRBV5-8 and TRBJ2-1; D may be TRBD1 (6 bases). Per the germline V gene, CDR1 is SGHTS and CDR2 is YDEGEE. V dropped 0 bases and J dropped 6 bases, with 16 bases sitting between them. This CDR3 spans 16 amino acids. The CDR3 DNA follows: TGTGCCAGCAGCTTGGGTTGGTCCCTAGGGGGCAATGAGCAGTTCTTC. Its protein is CASSLGWSLGGNEQFF.

The rearrangement links TRBV5-4 to TRBJ2-1, with D perhaps TRBD2 (6 bases). This CDR3 is 16 amino acids long. Germline V gene data show CDR1 as SGHNT and CDR2 as YYREEE (reference sequence). The V end was cut by 1 base, the J end by 0 bases, with 11 bases between. The CDR3 here is CASSLYGTDSYNEQFF. The DNA of the CDR3 is TGTGCCAGCAGCTTGTACGGGACTGACTCCTACAATGAGCAGTTCTTC.

The chain carries TRBV3-1 (or the pseudogene TRBV3-2) and TRBJ2-1, with 7 nucleotides matching TRBD2. Germline-derived CDR1 and CDR2 are LGHDT and YNNKEL (reference sequence). Germline trimming cut 4 bases from V and 1 base from J; bases unmatched to any gene: 1. The CDR3 is 14 residues long. The CDR3 region is CASSPGGSYNEQFF. CDR3 coding DNA: TGTGCCAGCAGCCCGGGGGGATCCTACAATGAGCAGTTCTTC.

The DNA of the CDR3 is TGCGCCAGCAGCCAAGCAGAAATCAATCAGCCCCAGCATTTT. This gives the protein CASSQAEINQPQHF. This chain uses TRBV4-1 with TRBJ1-5; the D is unclear. The V gene's germline CDR1 is MGHRA and CDR2 YSYEKL. The CDR3 contains 14 residues. The V and J ends lost 1 base and 3 bases respectively, with 7 bases between them.

The V gene is TRBV24-1, the J gene TRBJ2-7, with TRBD2 as a possible D gene (7 bases). V lost 5 bases to trimming and J lost 5 bases, with 9 bases between them. The CDR3 is 12 amino acids. Germline CDR1 reads KGHDR; CDR2 reads SFDVKD. The DNA for the CDR3 is TGTGCCACCAGTGGGGGGGGCAACGAGCAGTACTTC. Translated: CATSGGGNEQYF.

The V and J genes are TRBV6-4 and TRBJ2-7, with TRBD2 matching over 10 bases. V lost 6 bases and J lost 7; bases outside the gene matches: 9. This CDR3 is 14 amino acids long. CDR1 is MRHNA and CDR2 is SNTAGT in the germline V gene. The chain's CDR3 is CASSLLAGDSEQYF. In nucleotides, the CDR3 is TGTGCCAGCAGCCTTCTAGCGGGAGATAGTGAGCAGTACTTC.

This clone was counted once. The rearrangement links TRBV6-2 or TRBV6-3 to TRBJ1-3, with D hard to call. The germline gives CDR1 MNHEY, CDR2 SVGEGT. The CDR3 contains 15 residues. Trimming took 6 bases from V and 0 from J, leaving 12 bases between them. CDR3 sequence (DNA): TGTGCCAGCAGCGAAGGGAGAAACTCTGGAAACACCATATATTTT. It encodes CASSEGRNSGNTIYF.

This clone was detected only once. This chain connects TRBV2 to TRBJ2-7; a weak D match, TRBD2 (6 bases). The CDR3 extends over 15 amino acids. Trimming stripped 3 bases from V and 2 bases from J, with 14 bases between. Germline CDR1 and CDR2: SNHLY and FYNNEI. The CDR3 sequence is CASSEPGEVPYEQYF. DNA for the CDR3: TGTGCCAGCAGTGAGCCCGGGGAGGTCCCCTACGAGCAGTACTTC.

The chain couples TRBV15 to TRBJ2-7; 11 nucleotides match TRBD1. This CDR3 comprises 16 residues. Germline assignment: CDR1 LNHNV and CDR2 YYDKDF (reference sequence). J gave up 6 bases and V 0 bases, and 7 bases lay outside the gene matches. CDR3 sequence (DNA): TGTGCCACCAGCAGAGACCCCGGGACAGGGGGTTCCGAGCAGTACTTC. It translates to CATSRDPGTGGSEQYF.

This chain connects TRBV2 to TRBJ2-7; possible D gene TRBD1, 6 bases. Germline CDR1 and CDR2: SNHLY and FYNNEI. CDR3 length: 14 residues. Trimming removed 3 bases at V and 2 bases at J, with 11 bases between. This chain's CDR3 is CASSDGQGPYEQYF. The CDR3 DNA is TGTGCCAGCAGTGACGGGCAGGGGCCCTACGAGCAGTACTTC.

The chain uses TRBV7-3 and TRBJ1-1; a weak D match, TRBD1 (6 bases). Germline loops: CDR1 SGHTA, CDR2 FQGTGA. V was cut by 6 bases and J by 1 base, with 12 bases left in between. CDR3 size: 14 residues. The DNA for the CDR3 is TGTGCCAGCAGGATCGGGGGGGCGAACACTGAAGCTTTCTTT. It translates to CASRIGGANTEAFF.

In this sample, this clone turned up once. The chain uses TRBV6-5 and TRBJ1-1; a possible D gene is TRBD1 (5 bases). The CDR3 sequence is 14 residues long. Germline V gives CDR1 MNHEY, CDR2 SVGAGI. The V gene lost 6 bases and the J gene lost 0 bases, with 11 bases spanning the gap. CDR3 sequence: CASSQGIMNTEAFF. In nucleotides, the CDR3 is TGTGCCAGCAGCCAGGGAATTATGAACACTGAAGCTTTCTTT.

In this sample, this clone turned up a few times. The gene calls are TRBV7-9 and TRBJ1-1; 9 bases fit TRBD1. The CDR3 is made up of 16 amino acids. The V and J ends lost 1 base and 1 base, in that order; junction bases with no gene match: 4. The V gene's germline CDR1 is SEHNR and CDR2 FQNEAQ (reference sequence). This CDR3 reads CASSLGAGQGNTEAFF. The CDR3 nucleotides are TGTGCCAGCAGCTTAGGGGCGGGACAGGGGAACACTGAAGCTTTCTTT.

The chain has TRBV6-5 and TRBJ2-1; a possible D gene is TRBD2 (7 bases). The CDR3 runs to 12 residues. Germline CDR1 is MNHEY and CDR2 is SVGAGI. V lost 6 bases and J 8 bases, leaving 11 bases between the germline ends. The chain's CDR3 is CASRRGGDEQFF. The CDR3 DNA is TGTGCCAGCAGAAGGGGGGGCGATGAGCAGTTCTTC.

The gene calls are TRBV12-3 or TRBV12-4 and TRBJ1-2; possible D gene TRBD1, 6 bases. V was pared by 6 bases and J by 6 bases, with 14 bases between. CDR3 length: 13 amino acids. CDR3 residues: CASSFEGQHGYTF. The CDR3 region has the DNA TGTGCCAGCAGCTTCGAAGGACAGCATGGCTACACCTTC.

The chain combines TRBV3-1 (or the pseudogene TRBV3-2) with TRBJ1-4; the D gene is possibly TRBD1 (6 bases). Germline CDR1 LGHDT, CDR2 YNNKEL (reference sequence). V lost 4 bases, J lost 8 bases, and 20 bases lay in between. This CDR3 comprises 16 residues. CDR3 sequence: CASSRGGFGTPEKLFF. In DNA form, the CDR3 reads TGTGCCAGCAGCCGGGGGGGCTTTGGGACACCCGAAAAACTGTTTTTT.

The chain uses TRBV6-5 and TRBJ2-2; 11 positions match TRBD2. Germline-derived CDR1 and CDR2 are MNHEY and SVGAGI. The length of the CDR3 is 15 residues. V lost 6 bases to trimming and J lost 5 bases; unmatched junction nucleotides: 5. CDR3 loop: CASSTLAGATGELFF. CDR3 DNA: TGTGCCAGCAGCACACTAGCGGGAGCGACCGGGGAGCTGTTTTTT.

The gene calls are TRBV2 and TRBJ1-4; perhaps TRBD1 as D (5 bases). V lost 5 bases to trimming and J lost 6 bases, with 13 bases between them. CDR3 length: 14 amino acids. Germline CDR1 and CDR2: SNHLY and FYNNEI. The CDR3 loop reads CASSLGAVYEKLFF. Written as DNA, the CDR3 is TGTGCCAGCAGTTTAGGGGCGGTTTATGAAAAACTGTTTTTT.

The genes are TRBV19 and TRBJ1-6; D might be TRBD1 (6 bases). V shed 6 bases and J shed 7 bases, with 10 bases lying between them. The germline V gene encodes CDR1 LNHDA and CDR2 SQIVND (reference sequence). The CDR3 is 13 amino acids. The DNA of the CDR3 is TGTGCCAGTAGCCAAAGGGGGAATTCACCCCTCCACTTT. This encodes CASSQRGNSPLHF. Supplemented by reference TRBV19 and TRBJ1-6, the full variable domain reads DGGITQSPKYLFRKEGQNVTLSCEQNLNHDAMYWYRQDPGQGLRLIYYSQIVNDFQKGDIAEGYSVSREKKESFPLTVTSAQKNPTAFYLCASSQRGNSPLHFGNGTRLTVT.

V usage is TRBV7-3 and J usage is TRBJ2-2; 9 nucleotides agree with TRBD1. The germline V gene has CDR1 SGHTA and CDR2 FQGTGA. Germline trimming cut 5 bases from V and 5 bases from J; bases unmatched to any gene: 6. The CDR3 totals 15 residues. This CDR3 is CASSHRGLLTGELFF. The CDR3 DNA is TGTGCCAGCAGCCACAGGGGGCTTCTGACCGGGGAGCTGTTTTTT.

The chain joins TRBV6-5 to TRBJ1-1; weak D call: TRBD1 (5 bases). The germline CDR1 and CDR2 sequences are MNHEY and SVGAGI. This CDR3 has 14 amino acids. Trimming took 4 bases from V and 7 from J, leaving 16 bases between them. This CDR3 is CASSFRVGGLEAFF. Written as DNA, the CDR3 is TGTGCCAGCAGTTTCAGGGTAGGAGGGCTTGAAGCTTTCTTT.

In its sample, this clone was seen once. The V and J genes are TRBV7-2 and TRBJ1-4; possible D gene TRBD1, 5 bases. V was pared by 7 bases and J by 0 bases, with 12 bases between. CDR1 is SGHTA and CDR2 is FQGNSA in the germline V gene. The CDR3 has 15 residues. CDR3 in DNA: TGTGCCAGCACCCTTTCACAGGCAACTAATGAAAAACTGTTTTTT. As protein: CASTLSQATNEKLFF.

This clone was seen once. J is TRBJ1-6 and V is TRBV6-5; TRBD1 agrees at 9 bases. The CDR3 has 16 amino acids. Germline loops: CDR1 MNHEY, CDR2 SVGAGI. V lost 0 bases, J lost 7 bases, and 4 bases stayed unmatched. The CDR3 nucleotides read TGTGCCAGCAGTTACTCTTGGGACAGGGTAAATTCACCCCTCCACTTT. This gives the protein CASSYSWDRVNSPLHF.

The chain recombines TRBV9 with TRBJ2-2; 13 bases map to TRBD2. Germline loops: CDR1 SGDLS, CDR2 YYNGEE. This CDR3 has 18 residues. V lost 0 bases, J lost 0 bases, and 2 bases stayed unmatched. The CDR3 loop reads CASSVATSGRANTGELFF. CDR3 bases: TGTGCCAGCAGCGTAGCTACTAGCGGGAGGGCGAACACCGGGGAGCTGTTTTTT.

The rearrangement links TRBV5-6 to TRBJ1-3; the D gene is possibly TRBD1 (5 bases). Germline V gene sequence: CDR1 SGHDT, CDR2 YYEEEE. V dropped 3 bases and J dropped 5 bases, with 9 bases sitting between them. This CDR3 is built from 13 residues. The DNA for the CDR3 is TGTGCCAGCAGCTCGGGGGGAAGAAACACCATATATTTT. Its translation: CASSSGGRNTIYF.

The chain recombines TRBV3-1 (or the pseudogene TRBV3-2) with TRBJ1-1; possibly TRBD1 for D (5 bases). The CDR3 length is 14 residues. From germline, CDR1 is LGHDT and CDR2 YNNKEL (reference sequence). Trimming took 0 bases from V and 6 from J, leaving 11 bases between them. CDR3 amino acids: CASSQDRGMAEAFF. CDR3 DNA: TGTGCCAGCAGCCAAGATAGGGGAATGGCTGAAGCTTTCTTT.

V and J are TRBV19 and TRBJ1-2; D remains unclear. Germline values: CDR1 LNHDA, CDR2 SQIVND (reference sequence). The CDR3 extends over 17 amino acids. V dropped 5 bases and J dropped 6 bases, with 25 bases sitting between them. The CDR3 sequence: CASSHVASRSGEHGYTF. In DNA, the CDR3 is TGTGCCAGTAGTCACGTTGCCTCCCGCTCTGGGGAGCATGGCTACACCTTC. The entire variable domain, with the rest obtained from reference TRBV19 and TRBJ1-2, is as follows: DGGITQSPKYLFRKEGQNVTLSCEQNLNHDAMYWYRQDPGQGLRLIYYSQIVNDFQKGDIAEGYSVSREKKESFPLTVTSAQKNPTAFYLCASSHVASRSGEHGYTFGSGTRLTVV.

The chain joins TRBV13 to TRBJ1-6, with 10 bases matching TRBD1. CDR1 is PRHDT and CDR2 is FYEKMQ in the germline V gene (reference sequence). With V trimmed by 2 bases and J by 9 bases, 10 bases remained unmatched. This CDR3 region has 17 residues. In nucleotides, the CDR3 is TGTGCCAGCAGCTTATTATTCCTGGGACAGGGGCGTTCACCCCTCCACTTT. Amino acid sequence: CASSLLFLGQGRSPLHF.

The chain links TRBV7-9 to TRBJ1-3; D gene unclear. Germline values: CDR1 SEHNR, CDR2 FQNEAQ (reference sequence). CDR3 length equals 13 residues. Trimming took 6 bases from V and 4 from J, leaving 10 bases between them. This CDR3 reads CASSRESGNTIYF. CDR3 sequence (DNA): TGTGCCAGCAGTAGAGAATCAGGAAACACCATATATTTT. The whole variable domain, filled in from reference TRBV7-9 and TRBJ1-3, reads DTGVSQNPRHKITKRGQNVTFRCDPISEHNRLYWYRQTLGQGPEFLTYFQNEAQLEKSRLLSDRFSAERPKGSFSTLEIQRTEQGDSAMYLCASSRESGNTIYFGEGSWLTVV.